The 10 T cell receptor beta chains listed next were all sequenced from one sample in a study of T-cell reconstitution after alpha-beta-depleted transplantation in children. Preparation of the TCRbeta library was carried out with unique molecular identifiers. MiXCR, applied by TCRdb to the PCR reads, yields one record per CDR3 protein. This sample has fewer than 500,000 distinct CDR3 sequences, with roughly 43% found just once. This material consisted of PBMCs, taken before TCRalphabeta/CD19-depleted stem cell transplant. These receptors were taken from a girl aged 2 to 9 with aplastic anemia, due to receive a stem cell transplant.

The chain uses TRBV28 and TRBJ2-2; TRBD1 matches at 7 bases. The germline gives CDR1 MDHEN, CDR2 SYDVKM. This CDR3 region has 14 residues. V lost 8 bases and J lost 7; bases outside the gene matches: 10. The CDR3 DNA reads TGTGCCAGCGCGAGAGGGGGCAATTTCGGGGAGCTGTTTTTT. Protein product: CASARGGNFGELFF.

The chain combines TRBV28 with TRBJ2-4; 8 bases line up with TRBD2. Germline V gives CDR1 MDHEN, CDR2 SYDVKM. The V segment lost 3 bases and the J segment 5 bases; nucleotides outside the gene matches: 6. The CDR3 sequence is 15 residues long. In DNA form, the CDR3 reads TGTGCCAGCAGTTTCTTAGCGGGATACGAAAACATTCAGTACTTC. As protein: CASSFLAGYENIQYF.

This clonotype was counted only a few times. This chain links TRBV12-3 or TRBV12-4 with TRBJ1-3; tentative D call: TRBD1 (5 bases). This CDR3 contains 14 residues. V gave up 3 bases and J gave up 1 base, with 7 bases separating them. The CDR3 region has the DNA TGTGCCAGCAGTTTGGGGGAATCTGGAAACACCATATATTTT. This encodes CASSLGESGNTIYF.

The V and J genes are TRBV30 and TRBJ1-5; no firm D call. CDR1 and CDR2 (germline): GTSNPN, SVGIG (reference sequence). The V end lost 1 base, the J end lost 3 bases, and 7 bases lay between the germline ends. The CDR3 consists of 13 residues. The chain's CDR3 is CAWSGAHNQPQHF. Here the CDR3 DNA reads TGTGCCTGGAGTGGTGCCCACAATCAGCCCCAGCATTTT.

This clonotype showed up many times. The chain recombines TRBV5-6 with TRBJ2-1; TRBD2 matches 9 bases. Germline V gives CDR1 SGHDT, CDR2 YYEEEE. The length of the CDR3 is 20 residues. V shed 3 bases, J shed 4 bases, and the junction held 20 bases outside the gene matches. CDR3: CASSSSGAGGPVGTYNEQFF. The CDR3, as DNA: TGTGCCAGCAGCTCCTCAGGGGCGGGAGGGCCAGTGGGGACGTACAATGAGCAGTTCTTC.

V usage is TRBV20-1 and J usage is TRBJ2-4; 14 positions match TRBD2. The germline CDR1 and CDR2 sequences are DFQATT and SNEGSKA (reference sequence). The trim removed 0 bases at V and 8 bases at J, leaving 12 bases unmatched. This CDR3 comprises 18 residues. CDR3 bases: TGCAGTGCTAGAGATCTTCGGGGACTAGCGGGAGTCTTAGACATTCAGTACTTC. Residues: CSARDLRGLAGVLDIQYF.

This clonotype was seen at least ten times. V usage is TRBV12-3 or TRBV12-4 and J usage is TRBJ2-5; D remains ambiguous. The CDR3 spans 16 residues. The V end was cut by 3 bases, the J end by 5 bases, with 19 bases between. In DNA form, the CDR3 reads TGTGCCAGCAGTTTCGCAGGTGGCAGCTTGGTGGAGACCCAGTACTTC. It encodes CASSFAGGSLVETQYF.

The chain recombines TRBV6-2 or TRBV6-3 with TRBJ2-4; 7 bases are a match to TRBD2. Trimming at V came to 2 bases and at J to 8 bases, leaving 9 bases not matched to a gene. CDR3 length: 15 residues. Germline-derived CDR1 and CDR2 are MNHEY and SVGEGT. CDR3 region: CASSYGFGGVDIQYF. CDR3 nucleotide sequence: TGTGCCAGCAGTTACGGATTTGGGGGGGTTGACATTCAGTACTTC.

The chain joins TRBV5-5 to TRBJ2-1, with D hard to call. The germline gives CDR1 SGHKS, CDR2 YYEKEE (reference sequence). This CDR3 has 13 amino acids. Trimming took off 4 bases at V and 7 bases at J, with 12 bases between the two ends. The CDR3 sequence is CASSVGWGNEQFF. CDR3 nucleotides: TGTGCCAGCAGCGTTGGTTGGGGTAATGAGCAGTTCTTC.

The chain employs TRBV21-1 and TRBJ2-4. TRBV21-1 is assigned pseudogene status. The CDR3 has 12 residues. The CDR3 spells CASNLAKNIQYF. CDR3 bases: TGTGCCAGCAACTTAGCCAAAAACATTCAGTACTTC.